These 29 T cell receptor beta chains were all obtained from the same sample, sequenced in a study of PD-L1 blockade in urothelial cancer. Time point described: pretreatment peripheral blood. Using immunoSEQ multiplex PCR, the repertoire was profiled, and TCRdb retains in-frame clones only, with some absent. This table holds about 93,000 clones, 90% found once. Sample: PBMCs, taken around atezolizumab (anti-PD-L1) treatment. The receptors were gathered from a man between 60 and 70 years old with urothelial cancer.

This chain links TRBV7-9 with TRBJ1-3; unclear D gene. This CDR3 has 14 amino acids. V lost 1 base and J lost 4, with 8 bases in between. Per the germline V gene, CDR1 is SEHNR and CDR2 is FQNEAQ (reference sequence). The DNA for the CDR3 is TGTGCCAGCAGCTTAGGGACTCTGGGAAACACCATATATTTT. Translating it yields CASSLGTLGNTIYF.

The chain uses TRBV9 and TRBJ2-5, with 13 bases identical to TRBD2. V was clipped by 2 bases and J by 1 base; unmatched bases: 2. Germline CDR1 is SGDLS and CDR2 is YYNGEE. The CDR3 is 16 residues long. For the CDR3, the DNA is TGTGCCAGCAGCGTGACTAGCGGGGGGTTCCAAGAGACCCAGTACTTC. Residues: CASSVTSGGFQETQYF.

This chain uses TRBV5-1 with TRBJ1-3; 7 bases map to TRBD1. The CDR3 runs to 14 residues. Germline values: CDR1 SGHRS, CDR2 YFSETQ. V gave up 1 base and J gave up 7 bases; unmatched junction bases: 5. CDR3 sequence: CASSLSDRVNTIYF. The CDR3 DNA reads TGCGCCAGCAGCTTGTCAGACAGGGTGAACACCATATATTTT.

The chain couples TRBV2 to TRBJ2-5, with D uncertain. The CDR3 spans 13 residues. V was shortened by 1 base and J by 4 bases, with 7 bases between the two germline ends. Germline CDR1 reads SNHLY; CDR2 reads FYNNEI. CDR3 region: CASSEVPRETQYF. In DNA form, the CDR3 reads TGTGCCAGCAGTGAAGTTCCTAGAGAGACCCAGTACTTC.

The chain joins TRBV5-4 to TRBJ2-5; the D gene is possibly TRBD1 (6 bases). V was shortened by 4 bases and J by 5 bases, with 18 bases between the two germline ends. The CDR3 loop spans 15 amino acids. Germline-derived CDR1 and CDR2 are SGHNT and YYREEE (reference sequence). CDR3 nucleotides: TGTGCCAGCAGCGCAGGGGCCCTAAGGGGGGAGACCCAGTACTTC. It specifies CASSAGALRGETQYF.

V and J are TRBV14 and TRBJ1-6; D not resolved. With 3 bases removed from V and 9 bases from J, the gap between germline ends came to 12 bases. This CDR3 has 14 residues. CDR1 SGHDN and CDR2 FVKESK come from the germline V gene. The CDR3 DNA reads TGTGCCAGCAGCCAGGAGGTGTCTACTTCACCCCTCCACTTT. This encodes CASSQEVSTSPLHF.

This chain connects TRBV7-2 to TRBJ1-1; 7 bases are a match to TRBD1. CDR1 and CDR2 (germline): SGHTA, FQGNSA. The junction had 11 bases not matched to a gene; V was cut back by 5 bases and J by 2 bases. This CDR3 is built from 16 residues. The CDR3 bases are TGTGCCAGCAGCCCCCTACAGGGGTCGGTCAACACTGAAGCTTTCTTT. Encoded protein: CASSPLQGSVNTEAFF.

This clone was counted only a few times. CDR3 bases: TGCAGCGTTGGCGGGTTTTATGGCTACACCTTC. It is translated as CSVGGFYGYTF. The V gene is TRBV29-1, the J gene TRBJ1-2, with no clear D. The CDR3 spans 11 residues. Deletions cut 4 bases from V and 5 bases from J, with 8 bases between. Per germline, CDR1 SQVTM and CDR2 ANQGSEA.

This clone was picked up one time. The V and J genes are TRBV18 and TRBJ2-3; 7 bases line up with TRBD2. J gave up 2 bases and V 2 bases, and 10 bases lay outside the gene matches. The CDR3 loop spans 17 amino acids. From germline, CDR1 is KGHSH and CDR2 LQKENI. The CDR3 nucleotides read TGTGCCAGCTCACCATGGGGAAGCGGGGCAGACACAGATACGCAGTATTTT. Translation gives CASSPWGSGADTDTQYF.

V usage is TRBV4-3 and J usage is TRBJ2-7; TRBD2 might be the D (6 bases). This CDR3 is 14 amino acids long. CDR1 is LGHNA and CDR2 is YSLEER in the germline V gene. V lost 4 bases, J lost 6 bases, and 16 bases lay in between. The CDR3 protein is CASSPLASSGEQYF. The CDR3 coding sequence is TGCGCCAGCAGCCCTCTAGCGTCCTCCGGCGAGCAGTACTTC.

J is TRBJ2-1 and V is TRBV5-1, with TRBD1 matching 7 bases. There are 13 residues in the CDR3. Germline V gene data show CDR1 as SGHRS and CDR2 as YFSETQ. V lost 2 bases and J lost 8; bases outside the gene matches: 4. In DNA form, the CDR3 reads TGCGCCAGCAGCTTTACAGGGGCCGATGAGCAGTTCTTC. It specifies CASSFTGADEQFF.

The chain carries TRBV9 and TRBJ1-2; D not certain. Germline CDR1 is SGDLS and CDR2 is YYNGEE. Trimming took 0 bases from V and 0 from J, leaving 9 bases between them. This CDR3 is built from 15 residues. The CDR3 DNA is TGTGCCAGCAGCGTAGATCCGTCAGCTAACTATGGCTACACCTTC. Protein: CASSVDPSANYGYTF.

The V call is TRBV15, the J call TRBJ2-3; maybe TRBD2 (5 bases). CDR3 length equals 14 residues. Germline V gene data show CDR1 as LNHNV and CDR2 as YYDKDF (reference sequence). The germline V and J ends were trimmed by 5 bases and 6 bases, with 15 bases remaining between them. The CDR3 is CATSGGPDRDTQYF. The CDR3 DNA is TGTGCCACCAGCGGCGGGCCGGACCGGGATACGCAGTATTTT.

The CDR3 nucleotides read TGTGCCAGCAGCGTAGGGCAGGGTAACACTGAAGCTTTCTTT. It translates to CASSVGQGNTEAFF. The chain carries TRBV9 and TRBJ1-1, with D possibly TRBD1 on 5 matching bases. The CDR3 is made up of 14 amino acids. V lost 0 bases to trimming and J lost 2 bases, with 8 bases between them. Germline CDR1 reads SGDLS; CDR2 reads YYNGEE. Together with reference TRBV9 and TRBJ1-1, the CDR3 gives the full variable domain: DSGVTQTPKHLITATGQRVTLRCSPRSGDLSVYWYQQSLDQGLQFLIQYYNGEERAKGNILERFSAQQFPDLHSELNLSSLELGDSALYFCASSVGQGNTEAFFGQGTRLTVV.

The rearrangement uses TRBV10-3 and TRBJ1-2; TRBD1 matches 11 bases. V lost 6 bases to trimming and J lost 2 bases; unmatched junction nucleotides: 11. The V gene's germline CDR1 is ENHRY and CDR2 SYGVKD. The CDR3 runs to 17 residues. Written as DNA, the CDR3 is TGTGCCATCAGCGAGGGGACAGGGGGAAATCGGAACTATGGCTACACCTTC. It encodes CAISEGTGGNRNYGYTF.

V is TRBV2 and J is TRBJ1-6, with 10 bases that match TRBD1. The germline V gene has CDR1 SNHLY and CDR2 FYNNEI. The CDR3 has 14 amino acids. V was clipped by 7 bases and J by 9 bases; unmatched bases: 6. The CDR3 sequence: CASIWTGGSSPLHF. CDR3 DNA: TGTGCCAGCATTTGGACAGGGGGTAGTTCACCCCTCCACTTT.

A single count supports this clone. This CDR3 reads CASSQDVARVYNEQFF. CDR3 in DNA: TGTGCCAGCAGCCAAGATGTGGCGAGGGTCTACAATGAGCAGTTCTTC. The chain joins TRBV4-2 to TRBJ2-1; TRBD2 might be the D (5 bases). V dropped 0 bases and J dropped 3 bases, with 12 bases sitting between them. CDR1 is LGHNA and CDR2 is YNFKEQ in the germline V gene. CDR3 size: 16 residues.

J is TRBJ2-3 and V is TRBV4-1; weak D call: TRBD2 (6 bases). From germline, CDR1 is MGHRA and CDR2 YSYEKL. The CDR3 length is 17 residues. The V end lost 1 base, the J end lost 0 bases, and 14 bases lay between the germline ends. The CDR3 sequence is CASSQAAAGGSTDTQYF. The CDR3 nucleotides are TGCGCCAGCAGCCAAGCGGCTGCCGGGGGAAGCACAGATACGCAGTATTTT.

The J gene is TRBJ1-6, the V gene TRBV5-1, with D perhaps TRBD1 (5 bases). Germline V gene data show CDR1 as SGHRS and CDR2 as YFSETQ. This CDR3 has 14 amino acids. The V end lost 4 bases, the J end lost 13 bases, and 18 bases lay between the germline ends. The CDR3 loop reads CASSSPRERAPLHF. As DNA, the CDR3 is TGCGCCAGCAGCAGCCCCAGGGAGCGGGCGCCCCTCCACTTT.

The V and J genes are TRBV19 and TRBJ1-5, with TRBD1 matching over 10 bases. CDR1 and CDR2 from the germline V gene are LNHDA and SQIVND (reference sequence). This CDR3 is 16 amino acids long. Trimming cost V 4 bases and J 2 bases; bases outside gene matches: 5. CDR3 amino acids: CASSKEDRGGNQPQHF. DNA of the CDR3: TGTGCCAGTAGTAAGGAGGACAGGGGGGGCAATCAGCCCCAGCATTTT.

V and J are TRBV27 and TRBJ2-1, with D possibly being TRBD2 (5 bases). Trimming took 5 bases from V and 4 from J, leaving 12 bases between them. In germline, CDR1 is MNHEY, CDR2 SMNVEV (reference sequence). This CDR3 has 14 amino acids. CDR3 loop: CASSPRREYNEQFF. In DNA form, the CDR3 reads TGTGCCAGCAGTCCACGAAGGGAGTACAATGAGCAGTTCTTC.

The chain has TRBV2 and TRBJ2-7; 13 positions match TRBD2. Germline values: CDR1 SNHLY, CDR2 FYNNEI. V shed 2 bases and J 5 bases; nucleotides not matched to a gene: 6. This CDR3 contains 16 residues. CDR3 bases: TGTGCCAGCAGTGAATTGACTAGCGGGGGGTTTCACGAGCAGTACTTC. This codes for CASSELTSGGFHEQYF.

The chain combines TRBV6-1 with TRBJ1-6, with a tentative D call TRBD1 (5 bases). The germline V and J ends were trimmed by 4 bases and 10 bases, with 11 bases remaining between them. Per the germline V gene, CDR1 is MNHNS and CDR2 is SASEGT. This CDR3 spans 13 amino acids. CDR3 sequence: CASSAWDYSPLHF. The CDR3 nucleotides read TGTGCCAGCAGTGCCTGGGACTACTCACCCCTCCACTTT.

The chain employs TRBV2 and TRBJ1-5; 7 nucleotides match TRBD1. CDR3 length equals 14 residues. Germline values: CDR1 SNHLY, CDR2 FYNNEI. J was trimmed by 5 bases and V by 6 bases; bases with no gene match: 7. CDR3 region: CASRVTGFDQPQHF. CDR3 DNA sequence: TGTGCCAGCAGGGTGACAGGGTTCGATCAGCCCCAGCATTTT.

In this sample, this clone turned up once. CDR3 bases: TGTGCCAGCAAGTTCATTCTCGGGAAAGATACGCAGTATTTT. As protein: CASKFILGKDTQYF. V is TRBV2 and J is TRBJ2-3; a possible D gene is TRBD2 (5 bases). The germline V and J ends were trimmed by 7 bases and 5 bases, with 16 bases remaining between them. The CDR3 is 14 residues long. Germline CDR1 and CDR2: SNHLY and FYNNEI.

The V and J genes are TRBV9 and TRBJ2-3, with D tentatively TRBD2 (5 bases). The germline V gene has CDR1 SGDLS and CDR2 YYNGEE. V was pared by 2 bases and J by 3 bases, with 7 bases between. CDR3 length equals 13 residues. Here the CDR3 reads CASSVRTTDTQYF. The CDR3 DNA follows: TGTGCCAGCAGCGTGCGGACTACAGATACGCAGTATTTT.

This clone was seen only a few times. V is TRBV4-1 and J is TRBJ1-2, with D perhaps TRBD1 (6 bases). The CDR3 contains 15 residues. Trimming left V 0 bases short and J 8 bases short, with 16 bases between. Germline assignment: CDR1 MGHRA and CDR2 YSYEKL. The CDR3 DNA sequence: TGCGCCAGCAGCCAAGATGGGGGGGGCGCTGGGGGCTACACCTTC. Protein sequence: CASSQDGGGAGGYTF.

The gene calls are TRBV7-9 and TRBJ1-4; possibly TRBD1 for D (5 bases). Germline CDR1 reads SEHNR; CDR2 reads FQNEAQ (reference sequence). The CDR3 has 19 amino acids. Between the trimmed V and J ends, which lost 5 bases and 4 bases, there was a span of 26 bases. DNA of the CDR3: TGTGCCAGCAGCCACCCTGGGGGGAGTCCTCCGGGGTATAATGAAAAACTGTTTTTT. Its protein product is CASSHPGGSPPGYNEKLFF.

The J gene is TRBJ2-3, the V gene TRBV7-3; TRBD2 agrees at 13 bases. V lost 2 bases, J lost 6 bases, and 5 bases stayed unmatched. The CDR3 consists of 16 residues. Per the germline V gene, CDR1 is SGHTA and CDR2 is FQGTGA. The CDR3 reads CASSLPGLAGPDTQYF. CDR3 sequence (DNA): TGTGCCAGCAGCTTACCGGGACTAGCGGGACCCGATACGCAGTATTTT.